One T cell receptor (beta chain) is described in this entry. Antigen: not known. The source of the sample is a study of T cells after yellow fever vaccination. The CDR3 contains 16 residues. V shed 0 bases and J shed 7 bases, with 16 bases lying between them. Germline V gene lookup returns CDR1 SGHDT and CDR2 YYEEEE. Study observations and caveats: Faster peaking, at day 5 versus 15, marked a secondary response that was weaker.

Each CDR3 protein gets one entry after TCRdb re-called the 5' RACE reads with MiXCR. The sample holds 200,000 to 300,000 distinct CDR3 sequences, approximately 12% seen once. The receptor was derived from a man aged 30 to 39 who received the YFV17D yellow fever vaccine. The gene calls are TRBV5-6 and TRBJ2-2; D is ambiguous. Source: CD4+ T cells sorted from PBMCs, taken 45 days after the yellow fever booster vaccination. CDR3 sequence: CASSLARSKDGGELFF. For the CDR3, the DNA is TGTGCCAGCAGCTTGGCCAGGAGTAAGGACGGCGGGGAGCTGTTTTTT.